Included here is one T cell receptor beta chain sequence, with context. Its target antigen remains unknown. No base quality values were provided; no much bigger clone lies one nucleotide off. TCR beta CDR3 regions were sequenced from DNA using the immunoSEQ Assay. The study's own analysis went as follows. T cell density was computed as TCR beta template counts normalized to usable DNA estimated by amplifying housekeeping genes. Richness was estimated using the preseqR package, with extrapolation to 400,000 templates for PBMC samples and to 120,000 templates for tissue samples. Clonality was taken to be one minus Pielou's evenness. Tissue-enriched TCRs were identified by differential abundance testing using productive amino-acid clonotypes, minimum total count 5 and alpha 0.1. The Jaccard Index and the Morisita Overlap Index were used to measure repertoire overlap between compartments. TCR beta CDR3s were clustered by GLIPH together with public tetramer-defined viral CDR3s, and at least three viral sequences plus V-gene enrichment were required for viral motifs. Here the immuneACCESS table is served through TCRdb, limited to in-frame sequences with V and J called. Missing clones are a known gap in these copies; in checked studies unresolved V genes cover under half, and the rest lacks a known reason. From that table come the V and J calls and clone size; the DNA was used to work out D and trimming. This sample comprises approximately 26,000 clones, more than 75% of them detected only once. Jointly, the top ten make up about 4% of the sample.

At diagnosis, tumor, uninvolved tumor-adjacent lung and peripheral blood were collected and then preserved as a mix of FFPE and fresh-frozen material. For TCR repertoire profiling, blood samples were analyzed as peripheral blood mononuclear cells. The source of the sample is a study of T cells in localized non-small cell lung cancer (dated by TCRdb to the early 2020s). The study in broad terms: T cell repertoires of 236 early-stage NSCLC patients were analyzed, with tumors being compared against uninvolved tumor-adjacent lungs. The cohort comprised 236 treatment-naïve NSCLC patients with resected, localized lung tumors. A mean age of roughly 64 years was recorded for the NSCLC patients, of whom around 140 were male and about a hundred were female. The research as a whole found: Because the study design was exploratory, TCR variables were selected using unadjusted p-values without false-discovery rate correction. Higher T cell density in blood was associated with longer overall survival, whereas higher clonality in adjacent lung was associated with shorter survival. Uninvolved tumor-adjacent lung showed the highest T cell clonality, higher than tumor, which suggests more focused antigenic responses in the uninvolved tumor-adjacent lung. A median of 57 of the top 100 tumor clones turned up in the paired uninvolved adjacent lung, and some 27 of those clones also ranked among the top 100 of that same adjacent lung. Because multi-region tumor sequencing was not done, intratumor heterogeneity could not be ruled out.

From the cysteine up to the phenylalanine, the CDR3 has a length of 13 residues. CDR3 DNA is the only sequence kept; it has 39 bases, read in frame from the first base. The junction shows trimming of 7 bases on V and 6 bases on J, plus 15 bases between the germline ends. Based on the germline V gene (reference sequence), the CDR1 and CDR2 sequences are LNHDA and SQIVND. The rearranged chain carries TRBV19 and TRBJ1-2; confidence is insufficient to name the D gene. Sequenced material: peripheral blood, taken before any cancer treatment. The receptor comes from a woman aged 40-69 years with stage I lung adenocarcinoma. The CDR3 protein is CASTKGWGDGYTF. The nucleotide sequence is TGTGCCAGTACCAAAGGGTGGGGTGATGGCTACACCTTC. The full variable domain, with segments outside the CDR3 supplied by the reference TRBV19 and TRBJ1-2 proteins, appears as DGGITQSPKYLFRKEGQNVTLSCEQNLNHDAMYWYRQDPGQGLRLIYYSQIVNDFQKGDIAEGYSVSREKKESFPLTVTSAQKNPTAFYLCASTKGWGDGYTFGSGTRLTVV.